This T cell receptor (beta chain) was recovered during a study of T cells in Graves' hyperthyroidism and ophthalmopathy. Study-level background: At initial diagnosis, before any treatment had begun, peripheral blood was obtained.

What was amplified from RNA transcripts were TCR beta CDR3 regions. The HTBI primer set was used in a first-round RT-PCR of the TCR CDR3. MiXCR, applied by TCRdb to the multiplex PCR reads, yields one record per CDR3 protein. The table records hundreds of thousands of distinct CDR3 sequences, 13% to 15% of them present only once. Trimming pared 6 bases from V and 5 bases from J, leaving 14 bases between. The CDR3 length is 12 residues. Germline V gives CDR1 DFQATT, CDR2 SNEGSKA (reference sequence). The sequence was collected from an older woman with Graves' ophthalmopathy. Source material: blood. The chain links TRBV20-1 to TRBJ2-7; D remains unclear. For the CDR3, the DNA is TGCAGTGCACCGAACGCTGGCCACGAGCAGTACTTC. This sequence encodes CSAPNAGHEQYF.